The 2 T cell receptor beta chains below come from one sample, sequenced in a study of early T cells in non-severe SARS-CoV-2 infection. In TCRdb, the 5' RACE reads were re-called with MiXCR into one record per CDR3 protein. The repertoire holds tens of thousands of distinct CDR3 sequences, about 5% seen once, with about 6% in the top ten. The starting material was whole blood, obtained at baseline. These receptors all come from an adult who was a healthcare worker with PCR-confirmed SARS-CoV-2 infection or an uninfected control (not recorded which).

Concerning this clonotype: This may arise from a read error, as a much more abundant clone is one base away. This chain joins TRBV7-8 and TRBJ2-3; the D is unclear. The CDR3 consists of 13 residues. Germline assignment: CDR1 SGHVS and CDR2 FQNEAQ. The CDR3 sequence is CSSSFFGQDTQYF. Written as DNA, the CDR3 is TGTTCCAGCAGCTTCTTTGGCCAAGATACGCAGTATTTT. Drawing the rest from reference TRBV7-8 and TRBJ2-3, the complete variable domain is GAGVSQSPRYKVAKRGQDVALRCDPISGHVSLFWYQQALGQGPEFLTYFQNEAQLDKSGLPSDRFFAERPEGSVSTLKIQRTQQEDSAVYLCSSSFFGQDTQYFGPGTRLTVL.

This clonotype came up many times. This sequence joins TRBV28 and TRBJ2-7, with D perhaps being TRBD1 or TRBD2 (6 bases each). The germline CDR1 and CDR2 sequences are MDHEN and SYDVKM. This CDR3 is 14 amino acids long. V was shortened by 8 bases and J by 2 bases, with 16 bases between the two germline ends. CDR3 bases: TGTGCCAGCGATTCCGGGGGCGGGACCTACGAGCAGTACTTC. Its protein is CASDSGGGTYEQYF. Full variable domain (rest looked up from reference TRBV28 and TRBJ2-7): DVKVTQSSRYLVKRTGEKVFLECVQDMDHENMFWYRQDPGLGLRLIYFSYDVKMKEKGDIPEGYSVSREKKERFSLILESASTNQTSMYLCASDSGGGTYEQYFGPGTRLTVT.